This passage covers 31 T cell receptor beta chains from one sample sequenced in a study of vaccination and CD4 T cells after COVID-19. Cultured CD4+ T cell DNA was sequenced using the Oncomine TCR Beta short-read assay. Using its own MiXCR run on the PCR reads, TCRdb lists one record per CDR3 protein. This table has roughly 20,000 distinct CDR3 sequences, 30% to 45% appearing once. Their cognate antigens are unknown. Treatment denoted: roughly ten-day PBMC culture with coronavirus spike peptide pools or control peptides (ViraFEST assay). Sequencing used CD4+ T cells from blood, cultured in vitro, obtained before SARS-CoV-2 vaccination. The receptors here all came from a human donor who had recovered from COVID-19.

This sequence joins TRBV14 and TRBJ1-1, with D unclear. Germline CDR1 reads SGHDN; CDR2 reads FVKESK. The CDR3 is 14 amino acids. Trimming shortened V by 0 bases and J by 0 bases, and 5 bases separated the two germline ends. In nucleotides, the CDR3 is TGTGCCAGCAGCCAAGAAAGGGTGAACACTGAAGCTTTCTTT. Translating gives CASSQERVNTEAFF.

V is TRBV5-6 and J is TRBJ2-2; D gene ambiguous. V dropped 1 base and J dropped 3 bases, with 4 bases sitting between them. CDR3 length: 13 amino acids. Germline V gives CDR1 SGHDT, CDR2 YYEEEE. CDR3 nucleotide sequence: TGTGCCAGCAGCTTGCTAGACACCGGGGAGCTGTTTTTT. Its translation: CASSLLDTGELFF. Filled out from reference TRBV5-6 and TRBJ2-2, the complete variable domain reads DAGVTQSPTHLIKTRGQQVTLRCSPKSGHDTVSWYQQALGQGPQFIFQYYEEEERQRGNFPDRFSGHQFPNYSSELNVNALLLGDSALYLCASSLLDTGELFFGEGSRLTVL.

This clonotype showed up just a few times. This rearrangement joins TRBV5-1 to TRBJ1-1; D gene uncertain. Germline-derived CDR1 and CDR2 are SGHRS and YFSETQ. This CDR3 is built from 11 residues. V gave up 0 bases and J gave up 7 bases, with 4 bases separating them. The CDR3 region has the DNA TGCGCCAGCAGCTTGGAAAGTGAAGCTTTCTTT. Residues: CASSLESEAFF.

The chain uses TRBV6-1 and TRBJ1-2; 9 bases align to TRBD1. Per the germline V gene, CDR1 is MNHNS and CDR2 is SASEGT. The CDR3 covers 13 residues. V shed 8 bases, J shed 4 bases, and the junction held 5 bases outside the gene matches. The CDR3 reads CASLDRGAYGYTF. The CDR3 nucleotides read TGTGCCAGCTTGGACAGGGGAGCCTATGGCTACACCTTC.

This clonotype has just a few counts. The junction and the germline gene differ at one end; a read error may be behind it. The gene calls are TRBV15 and TRBJ2-4, with D perhaps matching TRBD1 (6 bases). The germline V gene has CDR1 LNHNV and CDR2 YYDKDF (reference sequence). The CDR3 is 16 amino acids. CDR3 nucleotides: TGTGCCACCAGCGGAGACAGGAAACTAGCCAAAAACATTCAGTACTTC. It translates to CATSGDRKLAKNIQYF. The full variable domain, completed using reference TRBV15 and TRBJ2-4, is DAMVIQNPRYQVTQFGKPVTLSCSQTLNHNVMYWYQQKSSQAPKLLFHYYDKDFNNEADTPDNFQSRRPNTSFCFLDIRSPGLGDTAMYLCATSGDRKLAKNIQYFGAGTRLSVL.

This clonotype was detected only once. This sequence joins TRBV11-2 and TRBJ1-1; D is perhaps TRBD1 (6 bases). From germline, CDR1 is SGHAT and CDR2 FQNNGV. The CDR3 is 18 residues long. Trimming removed 1 base from V and 4 bases from J, with 22 bases in between. The CDR3 here is CASSLAFGGVGGGTEAFF. DNA of the CDR3: TGTGCCAGCAGCTTAGCGTTCGGGGGCGTTGGGGGTGGCACTGAAGCTTTCTTT.

This clonotype was seen only a few times. The chain has TRBV21-1 and TRBJ2-3; the table's TRBD1 call for D was not verified on the DNA. TRBV21-1 is a pseudogene locus. The CDR3 runs 21 residues. The CDR3 loop is CASSTNRDPHRDRNTSDTQYF. The CDR3 DNA is TGTGCCAGCAGCACCAACCGGGACCCCCATCGAGACCGAAACACGTCAGATACGCAGTATTTT.

V usage is TRBV19 and J usage is TRBJ1-1, with no clear D. Trimming stripped 7 bases from V and 6 bases from J, with 15 bases between. The CDR3 is made up of 13 amino acids. Germline V CDR1 and CDR2: LNHDA, SQIVND (reference sequence). CDR3 sequence: CASTGPWAAEAFF. The CDR3, as DNA: TGTGCCAGTACCGGGCCCTGGGCCGCTGAAGCTTTCTTT.

The chain couples TRBV6-2 or TRBV6-3 to TRBJ2-7; the D is unclear. Trimming took 8 bases from V and 3 from J, leaving 14 bases between them. This CDR3 has 13 residues. CDR1 is MNHEY and CDR2 is SVGEGT in the germline V gene. CDR3 in DNA: TGTGCCAGCCCCGGGTATGTCGGCTACGAGCAGTACTTC. Its translation is CASPGYVGYEQYF.

The J gene is TRBJ2-5, the V gene TRBV11-3; D gene unclear. Trimming took off 5 bases at V and 5 bases at J, with 9 bases between the two ends. This CDR3 comprises 12 residues. From germline, CDR1 is SGHNT and CDR2 YENEEA. CDR3 sequence (DNA): TGTGCCAGCAGCCCAGTCCTGGAGACCCAGTACTTC. Amino acid sequence: CASSPVLETQYF.

The J gene is TRBJ2-7, the V gene TRBV20-1; TRBD2 matches at 8 bases. Germline loops: CDR1 DFQATT, CDR2 SNEGSKA (reference sequence). V gave up 6 bases and J gave up 6 bases; unmatched junction bases: 13. The CDR3 runs 14 residues. This chain's CDR3 is CSAPSRSSGLEQYF. The DNA of the CDR3 is TGCAGTGCCCCCAGCCGGTCTAGCGGGCTCGAGCAGTACTTC.

The gene calls are TRBV27 and TRBJ1-2; TRBD1 aligns across 8 bases. The V segment lost 3 bases and the J segment 7 bases; nucleotides outside the gene matches: 4. The germline V gene encodes CDR1 MNHEY and CDR2 SMNVEV (reference sequence). This CDR3 is built from 13 residues. In DNA form, the CDR3 reads TGTGCCAGCAGTTTCGGGACAGGCAGTGGCTACACCTTC. Translating it yields CASSFGTGSGYTF.

In the case of this clonotype: At one end the junction does not follow the germline gene, possibly because of a read error. This chain uses TRBV14 with TRBJ1-6; D gene unclear. The CDR3 spans 14 residues. From germline, CDR1 is SGHDN and CDR2 FVKESK. DNA of the CDR3: TGTGCCAGCAACCAAGGCGGGTTTGATTCACCCCTCCACTTT. As protein: CASNQGGFDSPLHF. Using reference TRBV14 and TRBJ1-6 for the parts outside the CDR3, the full variable domain is EAGVTQFPSHSVIEKGQTVTLRCDPISGHDNLYWYRRVMGKEIKFLLHFVKESKQDESGMPNNRFLAERTGGTYSTLKVQPAELEDSGVYFCASNQGGFDSPLHFGNGTRLTVT.

This clonotype was seen more than once but under ten times. This chain links TRBV6-5 with TRBJ1-2; D is undetermined. This CDR3 spans 13 amino acids. CDR1 and CDR2 from the germline V gene are MNHEY and SVGAGI. Trimming removed 2 bases from V and 7 bases from J, with 11 bases in between. CDR3 DNA: TGTGCCAGCAGTTACGAAGTTCAGCGTGGCTACACCTTC. Residues: CASSYEVQRGYTF.

This clonotype was counted between two and nine times. The genes are TRBV19 and TRBJ1-5; 8 bases map to TRBD1. J was trimmed by 5 bases and V by 8 bases; bases with no gene match: 11. Germline V CDR1 and CDR2: LNHDA, SQIVND (reference sequence). This CDR3 has 15 residues. The CDR3 spells CASEVGQGLDQPQHF. CDR3 coding DNA: TGTGCCAGTGAAGTCGGACAGGGTTTGGATCAGCCCCAGCATTTT.

The genes are TRBV30 and TRBJ1-2; 10 bases map to TRBD1. This CDR3 comprises 16 residues. Germline CDR1 and CDR2: GTSNPN and SVGIG (reference sequence). The V segment lost 5 bases and the J segment 4 bases; nucleotides outside the gene matches: 13. In DNA, the CDR3 is TGTGCCTGGGAGGGGACAGGGGAGGCCCCGGGCTATGGCTACACCTTC. Translating gives CAWEGTGEAPGYGYTF.

CDR3 DNA sequence: TGTGCCAGCAGCTCCGACTCGGGGTCCGGGTATGGCTACACCTTC. This translates into CASSSDSGSGYGYTF. This chain connects TRBV7-2 to TRBJ1-2; D uncertain. With 4 bases removed from V and 5 bases from J, the gap between germline ends came to 17 bases. This CDR3 has 15 residues. The germline V gene encodes CDR1 SGHTA and CDR2 FQGNSA.

This clonotype was found once. The chain links TRBV11-3 to TRBJ2-7; D may be TRBD1 (5 bases). The CDR3 is 13 amino acids. The V end was cut by 7 bases, the J end by 2 bases, with 12 bases between. Germline CDR1 SGHNT, CDR2 YENEEA. The CDR3 nucleotides read TGTGCCAGCACCTGGGGCAGCGCCTACGAGCAGTACTTC. This translates into CASTWGSAYEQYF.

The chain carries TRBV4-3 and TRBJ2-3; D may be TRBD2 (7 bases). Germline V gene data show CDR1 as LGHNA and CDR2 as YSLEER. The ends were cut back, 3 bases at V and 3 bases at J, with 13 bases in the middle. The CDR3 extends over 15 amino acids. This CDR3 is CASSQRGQGTDTQYF. In DNA, the CDR3 is TGCGCCAGCAGCCAGCGGGGGCAAGGAACAGATACGCAGTATTTT.

A few counts support this clonotype. The chain recombines TRBV7-9 with TRBJ2-7; 8 bases agree with TRBD1. CDR1 and CDR2 (germline): SEHNR, FQNEAQ (reference sequence). CDR3 length: 14 amino acids. V dropped 5 bases and J dropped 0; count of bases not matched to a gene: 3. The CDR3 loop is CASSPGQVSYEQYF. As DNA, the CDR3 is TGTGCCAGCAGCCCGGGACAGGTCTCCTACGAGCAGTACTTC.

This clonotype was counted only a few times. This sequence joins TRBV7-2 and TRBJ2-3; D call uncertain. V lost 1 base, J lost 2 bases, and 13 bases lay in between. CDR1 is SGHTA, CDR2 FQGNSA, per germline. The CDR3 consists of 16 residues. CDR3 region: CASSLVSTTDTDTQYF. The CDR3 region has the DNA TGTGCCAGCAGCTTAGTCTCCACAACTGACACAGATACGCAGTATTTT.

The CDR3 sequence is CSAMASGTDTQYF. The CDR3 DNA sequence: TGCAGTGCTATGGCTAGCGGCACAGATACGCAGTATTTT. The genes are TRBV20-1 and TRBJ2-3; tentatively, D is TRBD2 (6 bases). From germline, CDR1 is DFQATT and CDR2 SNEGSKA (reference sequence). The CDR3 is 13 amino acids. V was trimmed by 4 bases and J by 1 base, leaving 9 bases between them.

The J gene is TRBJ2-1, the V gene TRBV28, with TRBD1 as a possible D gene (6 bases). From germline, CDR1 is MDHEN and CDR2 SYDVKM. V lost 5 bases to trimming and J lost 1 base, with 12 bases between them. This CDR3 has 15 amino acids. CDR3 sequence reads: CASSLQGLSYNEQFF. The CDR3 nucleotides read TGTGCCAGCAGTCTACAGGGCCTGTCCTACAATGAGCAGTTCTTC. The entire variable domain, with the rest obtained from reference TRBV28 and TRBJ2-1, is as follows: DVKVTQSSRYLVKRTGEKVFLECVQDMDHENMFWYRQDPGLGLRLIYFSYDVKMKEKGDIPEGYSVSREKKERFSLILESASTNQTSMYLCASSLQGLSYNEQFFGPGTRLTVL.

This clonotype was seen more than once but under ten times. The CDR3 is CATSDYLAGGTDTQYF. As DNA, the CDR3 is TGTGCCACCAGTGACTATCTAGCGGGGGGGACAGATACGCAGTATTTT. The V and J genes are TRBV24-1 and TRBJ2-3, with 12 bases matching TRBD2. The junction had 4 bases not matched to a gene; V was cut back by 4 bases and J by 3 bases. Germline V gene sequence: CDR1 KGHDR, CDR2 SFDVKD. The CDR3 runs to 16 residues.

This clonotype was counted only a few times. The chain links TRBV19 to TRBJ1-2, with a tentative D call TRBD1 (5 bases). The CDR3 has 17 amino acids. The V end lost 5 bases, the J end lost 6 bases, and 25 bases lay between the germline ends. In germline, CDR1 is LNHDA, CDR2 SQIVND (reference sequence). CDR3 sequence reads: CASSSNWGLRAADGYTF. The CDR3 nucleotides read TGTGCCAGTAGTTCCAACTGGGGACTCAGGGCGGCGGATGGCTACACCTTC.

This clonotype came up a few times. The J gene is TRBJ1-6, the V gene TRBV5-4, with 9 bases that match TRBD1. The CDR3 is 16 amino acids. Germline-derived CDR1 and CDR2 are SGHNT and YYREEE (reference sequence). J gave up 6 bases and V 4 bases, and 8 bases lay outside the gene matches. CDR3 sequence (DNA): TGTGCCAGCAGCCCGGGACAGGGAAGGGGTAATTCACCCCTCCACTTT. Translation: CASSPGQGRGNSPLHF.

This chain links TRBV28 with TRBJ2-7, with D possibly called TRBD1 or TRBD2 (6 bases each). V was cut by 10 bases and J by 7 bases, with 23 bases left in between. Per the germline V gene, CDR1 is MDHEN and CDR2 is SYDVKM. CDR3 length: 14 residues. CDR3 nucleotide sequence: TGTGCCACCTCGGGGGCAGGGGAGGTAGGGGAGCAGTACTTC. The encoded protein is CATSGAGEVGEQYF.

The chain is built from TRBV24-1 and TRBJ2-3, with 7 bases identical to TRBD1. V shed 3 bases and J 2 bases; nucleotides not matched to a gene: 4. The V gene's germline CDR1 is KGHDR and CDR2 SFDVKD. The CDR3 contains 15 residues. CDR3 residues: CATSDKGQSTDTQYF. CDR3 nucleotides: TGTGCCACCAGTGATAAGGGACAGTCCACAGATACGCAGTATTTT.

This clonotype qualifies as medium-sized. This chain uses TRBV27 with TRBJ2-7; 8 bases are shared with TRBD2. The V segment lost 6 bases and the J segment 4 bases; nucleotides outside the gene matches: 11. Germline assignment: CDR1 MNHEY and CDR2 SMNVEV (reference sequence). CDR3 length: 15 residues. Here the CDR3 reads CASSASGTSRYEQYF. The CDR3 DNA sequence: TGTGCCAGCAGCGCGTCCGGGACTAGTAGGTACGAGCAGTACTTC.

This clonotype was found a few times. This rearrangement joins TRBV20-1 to TRBJ1-2, with D maybe TRBD1 (5 bases). The CDR3 consists of 13 residues. V lost 0 bases and J lost 3, with 8 bases in between. CDR1 is DFQATT, CDR2 SNEGSKA, per germline (reference sequence). CDR3 nucleotides: TGCAGTGCTAGAGAGGGGCTGGACTATGGCTACACCTTC. It translates to CSAREGLDYGYTF.

This clonotype has only a few counts. The chain combines TRBV20-1 with TRBJ1-1; a possible D gene is TRBD1 (5 bases). The CDR3 loop spans 16 amino acids. Trimming removed 1 base from V and 3 bases from J, with 18 bases in between. Germline assignment: CDR1 DFQATT and CDR2 SNEGSKA (reference sequence). In DNA, the CDR3 is TGCAGTGCTAGAGTAGGCGGGACCATCGGGGACACTGAAGCTTTCTTT. Encoded protein: CSARVGGTIGDTEAFF.